This TCR beta chain appears in the sequencing data of a study of cytomegalovirus exposure and HLA in healthy donors. Whole-study results and caveats: Most subjects' HLA-A and HLA-B alleles were reportedly predicted from TCR beta sequences. Donor immune exposure was known only as CMV serostatus. Follow-up analysis later connected one missense variant in DCLRE1C with trimming of TCR beta V- and J-genes.

The PCR used 60 Vbeta and 13 Jbeta primers. This table comes from immunoSEQ multiplex PCR, and its TCRdb copy is limited to in-frame clones, with some not included. The table shows over 110,000 clones, with 75% to 80% occurring only once. Those who donated were healthy bone marrow donors. A word on this clone: What it recognizes is unknown.

Trimming shortened V by 0 bases and J by 4 bases, and 14 bases separated the two germline ends. Germline loops: CDR1 SGHRS, CDR2 YFSETQ. This CDR3 is built from 17 residues. The receptor was derived from a woman between 40 and 50 years old in good health and CMV-seropositive. The sample consisted of PBMCs. The rearrangement joins TRBV5-1 to TRBJ2-6; D is possibly TRBD2 (6 bases). CDR3 bases: TGCGCCAGCAGCTTGGCCGGGACCGCGGGAGGGGCCAACGTCCTGACTTTC. This translates into CASSLAGTAGGANVLTF. The variable domain in full, completed from reference TRBV5-1 and TRBJ2-6, reads KAGVTQTPRYLIKTRGQQVTLSCSPISGHRSVSWYQQTPGQGLQFLFEYFSETQRNKGNFPGRFSGRQFSNSRSEMNVSTLELGDSALYLCASSLAGTAGGANVLTFGAGSRLTVL.